A selection of T cell receptor beta chains follows, all from one sample in a study of cytomegalovirus exposure and HLA in healthy donors. The table came from immunoSEQ multiplex PCR; TCRdb's copy has only in-frame clones and leaves some out. This sample carries 130,000 or so clones, 75% to 85% of them seen once, and the ten largest clones take more than 7%. The specimen was PBMCs. The receptor source for this set is a woman aged 50 to 60 in good health and CMV-seropositive. Both conserved end residues are part of each CDR3.

TRBJ2-7 15 TRBV27 CASSYFGLAGYEQYF
TRBJ2-1 16 TRBV5-6 CASSPAGAISYNEQFF
TRBJ2-5 15 TRBV4-3 CASSQDSGQQETQYF
TRBJ2-3 15 TRBV7-9 CASSPGGLNTDTQYF
TRBJ2-2 16 TRBV11-3 CASSLLLAGYVGELFF
TRBJ2-7 14 TRBV6-1 CASSEVGRVREQYF
TRBJ1-1 16 TRBV5-1 CASNEGTGGVVTEAFF
TRBJ2-6 15 TRBV30 CAWSVLVSGANVLTF
TRBJ2-1 16 TRBV9 CASSVGTSGGYNEQFF
TRBJ2-1 15 TRBV11-3 CASSLARQAYNEQFF
TRBJ2-3 14 TRBV5-1 CASTIAGMADTQYF
TRBJ2-1 13 TRBV6-1 CASRADLRGEQFF
TRBJ1-3 12 TRBV29-1 CSAQISGNTIYF
TRBJ1-2 16 TRBV29-1 CSVEDAQGTINYGYTF
TRBJ2-3 20 TRBV4-1 CASSRFPGTEITKYTDTQYF
TRBJ2-2 14 TRBV6-1 CASSGGLNTGELFF
TRBJ2-1 16 TRBV15 CATSSGGLTSPNEQFF
TRBJ1-2 15 TRBV27 CASSPYSGRDYGYTF
TRBJ1-1 15 TRBV6-1 CASRYRGAKVTEAFF
TRBJ2-7 15 TRBV5-1 CASSLAQGASYEQYF
TRBJ2-5 15 TRBV7-6 CASSRRGQGQETQYF
TRBJ2-1 17 TRBV19 CASSPRTSGRSYNEQFF
TRBJ2-1 14 TRBV4-3 CASSYGQGGNEQFF
TRBJ2-7 15 TRBV5-4 CASSPPGTSINEQYF
TRBJ2-2 21 TRBV9 CASSGRTSGGATYLNTGELFF
TRBJ2-7 16 TRBV5-1 CASSIGGGTSTYEQYF
TRBJ2-7 15 TRBV9 CASSVGQGYSYEQYF
TRBJ2-7 14 TRBV11-3 CASSLGQASHEQYF
TRBJ1-2 16 TRBV5-1 CASSLTGQGKVPGYTF
TRBJ1-5 16 TRBV7-2 CASSGQTRAHRQPQHF
TRBJ1-1 15 TRBV9 CASSVDLGGETEAFF
TRBJ1-1 15 TRBV4-1 CASSRRGTQGTEAFF
TRBJ1-3 17 TRBV5-1 CASSLVSGQISGNTIYF
TRBJ1-5 13 TRBV6-1 CASRRQGNQPQHF